The 12 T cell receptor beta chains presented below share a single source sample, sequenced in a study of blood T cell repertoires in COVID-19. TCRdb's table, derived via immunoSEQ multiplex PCR, lists solely in-frame clones and lacks some. The table records tens of thousands of clones, around 70% of them present only once. Sequencing was carried out using peripheral blood. These receptors originate from a woman in her 50s with active or convalescent COVID-19.

This chain connects TRBV7-9 to TRBJ1-1; 8 bases map to TRBD1. This CDR3 region has 12 residues. Germline CDR1 reads SEHNR; CDR2 reads FQNEAQ (reference sequence). Losses at the gene ends were 4 bases for V and 10 bases for J; bases not matched to a gene: 5. CDR3 sequence (DNA): TGTGCCAGCAGCTCCCGGGACAGGAGAGCTTTCTTT. Translating gives CASSSRDRRAFF.

The chain links TRBV5-1 to TRBJ2-3, with TRBD1 matching 7 bases. V was clipped by 3 bases and J by 4 bases; unmatched bases: 17. Germline V gene lookup returns CDR1 SGHRS and CDR2 YFSETQ. The CDR3 spans 18 residues. The CDR3 protein is CASSYGTASGVFADTQYF. DNA for the CDR3: TGCGCCAGCAGCTACGGGACAGCCAGTGGGGTTTTCGCAGATACGCAGTATTTT. Complete variable domain (other parts from reference TRBV5-1 and TRBJ2-3): KAGVTQTPRYLIKTRGQQVTLSCSPISGHRSVSWYQQTPGQGLQFLFEYFSETQRNKGNFPGRFSGRQFSNSRSEMNVSTLELGDSALYLCASSYGTASGVFADTQYFGPGTRLTVL.

This clone appeared a single time. The chain links TRBV10-3 to TRBJ1-5; the match to TRBD1 covers 10 bases. The V segment lost 2 bases and the J segment 2 bases; nucleotides outside the gene matches: 0. The V gene's germline CDR1 is ENHRY and CDR2 SYGVKD. The CDR3 extends over 15 amino acids. The CDR3 DNA is TGTGCCATCAGTGAGGGACAGGGGGGCAATCAGCCCCAGCATTTT. Translated: CAISEGQGGNQPQHF.

The V gene is TRBV5-1, the J gene TRBJ1-2; tentatively, D is TRBD1 (6 bases). Looked up from germline, CDR1 is SGHRS and CDR2 is YFSETQ. Trimming pared 1 base from V and 0 bases from J, leaving 19 bases between. CDR3 length equals 18 residues. The CDR3: CASSLLTPSDSSNYGYTF. The DNA of the CDR3 is TGCGCCAGCAGCTTGCTGACACCATCGGACAGTTCTAACTATGGCTACACCTTC.

Notes on this clone: Other DNA sequences within the sample encode an identical CDR3. The V gene is TRBV18, the J gene TRBJ2-1; 9 bases are shared with TRBD2. V trimming: 3 bases; J trimming: 7 bases; junction bases outside the gene matches: 7. CDR1 is KGHSH and CDR2 is LQKENI in the germline V gene. CDR3 length: 15 amino acids. The CDR3 nucleotides read TGTGCCAGCTCACCGGGCGGGAGGGCCGGGAATGAGCAGTTCTTC. Amino acids: CASSPGGRAGNEQFF. The whole variable domain, remainder taken from reference TRBV18 and TRBJ2-1, is NAGVMQNPRHLVRRRGQEARLRCSPMKGHSHVYWYRQLPEEGLKFMVYLQKENIIDESGMPKERFSAEFPKEGPSILRIQQVVRGDSAAYFCASSPGGRAGNEQFFGPGTRLTVL.

CDR3 nucleotides: TGTGCCAGCAGTCCAAGATCCCGGGACTCCGCAATCGAGACCCAGTACTTC. Its protein product is CASSPRSRDSAIETQYF. V usage is TRBV27 and J usage is TRBJ2-5; possible D gene TRBD2, 6 bases. This CDR3 contains 17 residues. Germline CDR1 is MNHEY and CDR2 is SMNVEV (reference sequence). Deletions cut 5 bases from V and 5 bases from J, with 24 bases between.

This clone was found a few times. CDR3 in amino acids: CASSSQGAGNTIYF. The CDR3 coding sequence is TGTGCCAGCAGCTCGCAAGGGGCTGGAAACACCATATATTTT. The chain carries TRBV11-3 and TRBJ1-3; perhaps TRBD1 as D (5 bases). The V end was cut by 4 bases, the J end by 2 bases, with 9 bases between. Germline assignment: CDR1 SGHNT and CDR2 YENEEA. The CDR3 sequence is 14 residues long.

This chain joins TRBV20-1 and TRBJ1-2; D is ambiguous. This CDR3 comprises 14 residues. Germline assignment: CDR1 DFQATT and CDR2 SNEGSKA (reference sequence). The V and J ends lost 3 bases and 9 bases respectively, with 20 bases between them. In nucleotides, the CDR3 is TGCAGTGCTAGTTCGGGAGCGGGAGGATTTAGCTACACCTTC. Protein product: CSASSGAGGFSYTF.

J is TRBJ1-2 and V is TRBV27, with a tentative D call TRBD1 (5 bases). The germline CDR1 and CDR2 sequences are MNHEY and SMNVEV (reference sequence). The length of the CDR3 is 14 residues. Trimming took 3 bases from V and 8 from J, leaving 16 bases between them. The CDR3 DNA sequence: TGTGCCAGCAGTTTCGGGGGGGGAGAGAGCGGCTACACCTTC. Translated, it gives CASSFGGGESGYTF.

The chain recombines TRBV5-8 with TRBJ2-1, with D possibly being TRBD2 (7 bases). This CDR3 contains 14 residues. The germline V gene has CDR1 SGHTS and CDR2 YDEGEE. Deletions cut 6 bases from V and 7 bases from J, with 17 bases between. This CDR3 is CASTFGGLWNEQFF. DNA of the CDR3: TGTGCCAGCACCTTCGGGGGGCTGTGGAATGAGCAGTTCTTC.

This clone occurred a few times. The chain joins TRBV18 to TRBJ1-6; 11 bases are a match to TRBD1. J gave up 8 bases and V 3 bases, and 3 bases lay outside the gene matches. The CDR3 runs 15 residues. The germline gives CDR1 KGHSH, CDR2 LQKENI. Here the CDR3 reads CASSPWDRGYSPLHF. DNA of the CDR3: TGTGCCAGCTCACCTTGGGACAGGGGGTATTCACCCCTCCACTTT.

The J gene is TRBJ1-3, the V gene TRBV4-1; maybe TRBD1 (6 bases). CDR1 and CDR2 from the germline V gene are MGHRA and YSYEKL. The CDR3 covers 16 residues. V lost 4 bases, J lost 0 bases, and 13 bases lay in between. CDR3 region: CASSPVLGGSGNTIYF. CDR3 DNA sequence: TGCGCCAGCAGCCCTGTTCTAGGGGGCTCTGGAAACACCATATATTTT.